This T cell receptor (beta chain) was identified during a study of blood T cell repertoires in COVID-19. About the study: The cDNA or gDNA used as material had been derived from T cells, B-cell-depleted T cells, or PBMCs.

Original handling: Amplification with reference gene primers provided the estimates of nucleated cell counts. Using immunoSEQ multiplex PCR, the repertoire was profiled, and TCRdb retains in-frame clones only, with some absent. That table supplies the V and J calls and clone size; D and trimming were determined from the DNA. The table has about 280,000 clones, more than 85% seen once. Germline loops: CDR1 SNHLY, CDR2 FYNNEI. Between the trimmed V and J ends, which lost 7 bases and 9 bases, there was a span of 15 bases. This CDR3 is 12 amino acids long. The sample comprised peripheral blood. J is TRBJ1-1 and V is TRBV2; D unresolved. The receptor's source is a man aged 40-50 years with acute or convalescent COVID-19. CDR3 sequence (DNA): TGTGCCAGCACCCAGGCGGGAGGACAAGCTTTCTTT. It codes for CASTQAGGQAFF.